Sequencing of this T cell receptor beta chain was carried out in a study of T cell responses to AZD1222 COVID-19 vaccine. The study's findings and limits: Reportedly, nearly half of unique spike TCRs recognized epitopes outside B.1.351/B.1.1.7 mutations. Spike was spanned by vaccine-associated CD4 TCRs, which were dominant at 160-218 and 743-854.

Method: immunoSEQ multiplex PCR; TCRdb's copy keeps in-frame clones and lacks some. The data contain more than 100,000 clones, around nine tenths of them seen just once; the ten biggest clones take up around 1.8%. Comments on this clone: The antigen remains unidentified.

This CDR3 comprises 15 residues. Trimming took 2 bases from V and 2 from J, leaving 13 bases between them. Germline V gene lookup returns CDR1 SGDLS and CDR2 YYNGEE. The sample consisted of peripheral blood, taken on day 0 of AZD1222 vaccination. This TCR derives from an adult in good health. The V call is TRBV9, the J call TRBJ1-1, with TRBD1 as a possible D gene (6 bases). This CDR3 is CASSVADRSNTEAFF. In DNA form, the CDR3 reads TGTGCCAGCAGCGTTGCTGACAGGTCAAACACTGAAGCTTTCTTT. The full variable domain, its missing parts supplied by reference TRBV9 and TRBJ1-1, is DSGVTQTPKHLITATGQRVTLRCSPRSGDLSVYWYQQSLDQGLQFLIQYYNGEERAKGNILERFSAQQFPDLHSELNLSSLELGDSALYFCASSVADRSNTEAFFGQGTRLTVV.